This T cell receptor (beta chain) is drawn from a study of cytomegalovirus exposure and HLA in healthy donors. Whole-study results and caveats: TCR beta chains numbering approximately 150 were designated cytomegalovirus-associated. Later, an analysis found that common viral pathogens appeared to be linked with several of the most significant clusters.

60 Vbeta and 13 Jbeta primers were used in PCR. Source study methods: It was a later analysis that counted tens of millions of unique TCR beta chains, of which approximately 11 million were shared. The table came from immunoSEQ multiplex PCR; TCRdb's copy has only in-frame clones and leaves some out. V, J and clone size are taken as reported in that table, and D and trimming were inferred from the DNA itself. Of tens of thousands of clones listed, roughly 81% are singletons. Comments on this clone: Its antigen remains unidentified.

This clonotype was obtained from a woman aged 25 to 39 in good health and CMV-seronegative. Sequenced sample: PBMCs.

As DNA, the CDR3 is TGTGCCTGGAGTTTAAACCCGGGACAGGGTCCCTACGAGCAGTACTTC. This gives the protein CAWSLNPGQGPYEQYF. The V and J genes are TRBV30 and TRBJ2-7; the match to TRBD1 covers 9 bases. Trimming at V came to 2 bases and at J to 2 bases, leaving 10 bases not matched to a gene. This CDR3 is built from 16 residues. The germline gives CDR1 GTSNPN, CDR2 SVGIG (reference sequence).